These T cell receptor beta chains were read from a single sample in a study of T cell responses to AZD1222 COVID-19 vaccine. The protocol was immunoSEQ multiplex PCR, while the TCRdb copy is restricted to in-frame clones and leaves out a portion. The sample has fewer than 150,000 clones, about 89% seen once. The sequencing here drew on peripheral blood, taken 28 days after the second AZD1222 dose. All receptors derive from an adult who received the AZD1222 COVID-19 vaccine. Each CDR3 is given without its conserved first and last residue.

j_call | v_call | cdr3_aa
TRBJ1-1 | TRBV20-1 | SASQGGQTEAF
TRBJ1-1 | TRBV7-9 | ASSFPGTEAF
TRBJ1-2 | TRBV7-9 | ASSPPTGRGNYGYT
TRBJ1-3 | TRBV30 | AWGGLSSGNTIY
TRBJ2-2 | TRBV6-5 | ASTRRVGFSGELF
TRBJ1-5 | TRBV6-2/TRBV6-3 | ASSPAASNQPQH
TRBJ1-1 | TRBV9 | ASSVDPTRLNTEAF
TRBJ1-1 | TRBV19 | ASSMIGTGANTEAF
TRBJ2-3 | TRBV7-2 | ASSLASLGAGGDTQY
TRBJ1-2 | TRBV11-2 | ASSHRQGRQANYGYT
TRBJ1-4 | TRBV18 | ASSPPRPGGEEKLF
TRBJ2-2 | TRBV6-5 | ASRGDNGAGELF
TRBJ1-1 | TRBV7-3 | ASRSQADTEAF
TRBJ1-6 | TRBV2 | ASSRDSLHNSPLH
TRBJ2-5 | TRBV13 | ASRATTNFQETQY
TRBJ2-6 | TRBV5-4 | ASTILAGGSGANVLT
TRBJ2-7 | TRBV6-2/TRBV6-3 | ASSYYASASSYEQY
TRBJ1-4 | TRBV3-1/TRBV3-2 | ASSFRAGKLF
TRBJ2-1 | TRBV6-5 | ASKPQGAGYNEQF
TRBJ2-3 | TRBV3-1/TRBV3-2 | ASSRAGGDESDTQY
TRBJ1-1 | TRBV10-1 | ASSGLAQGETEAF
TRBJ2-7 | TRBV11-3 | ASSLEVAGKYEQY
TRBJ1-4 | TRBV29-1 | SVAVRPNEKLF